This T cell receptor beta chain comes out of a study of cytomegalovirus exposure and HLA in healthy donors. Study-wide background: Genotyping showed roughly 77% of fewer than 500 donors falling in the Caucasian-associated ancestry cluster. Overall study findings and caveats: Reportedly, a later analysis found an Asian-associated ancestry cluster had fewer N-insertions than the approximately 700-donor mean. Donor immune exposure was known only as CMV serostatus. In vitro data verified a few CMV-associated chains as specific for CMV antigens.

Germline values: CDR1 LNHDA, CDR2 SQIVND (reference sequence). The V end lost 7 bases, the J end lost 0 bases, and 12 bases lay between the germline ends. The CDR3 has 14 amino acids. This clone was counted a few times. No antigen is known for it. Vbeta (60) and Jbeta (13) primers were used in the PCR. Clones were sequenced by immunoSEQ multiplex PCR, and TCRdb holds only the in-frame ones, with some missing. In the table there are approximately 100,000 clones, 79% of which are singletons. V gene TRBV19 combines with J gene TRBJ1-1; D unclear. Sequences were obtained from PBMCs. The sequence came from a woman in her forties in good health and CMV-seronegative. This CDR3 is CASTQRAVNTEAFF. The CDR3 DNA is TGTGCCAGTACCCAGCGGGCGGTGAACACTGAAGCTTTCTTT.